This T cell receptor (beta chain) appears in the sequencing data of a study of T cell responses to AZD1222 COVID-19 vaccine (dated by TCRdb to the early 2020s). Turning to the overall study: AZD1222 recipients with second doses at about 4 weeks or about 12 weeks were pooled, because spike-specific TCR depth and breadth did not differ between schedules. A total of under 250 trial participants underwent TCR sequencing, of whom about 200 had received two doses of AZD1222 and 26 had received two doses of the MenACWY control vaccine. Trial participants were enrolled into age subgroups of 18-55, 56-69 and 70-plus years, which contained about 150, 28 and 57 TCR-sequenced participants, respectively. Overall results and qualifications from the work: No day 14 peak-response samples were available, so repertoires were characterized only after the peak T cell response. Conclusions about previously exposed vaccinees are limited because only six or seven AZD1222 recipients were SARS-CoV-2 seropositive at baseline. In the small 56-69-year group, the increase in depth fell short of significance, most likely because of low power. CD4 TCRs associated with the vaccine covered the entire spike protein, and the dominant responses were in regions 160-218 and 743-854. Most participants were white British and females outnumbered males, and the authors suggested that clonal diversity may have been underestimated. Reportedly, close to half of the unique spike-specific TCRs recognized epitopes lying outside the regions that are mutated in the B.1.351 and B.1.1.7 variants. After two AZD1222 doses, spike-specific TCR breadth and depth were significantly higher than at day 0 and than in MenACWY recipients.

The CDR3 regions of human TCRbeta chains were analyzed by immunosequencing. Turning to the authors' computational methods: TCRs in the repertoires were matched against a reference library of SARS-CoV-2-specific TCRs that had been generated with the MIRA antigen-specificity platform. Breadth was defined as the fraction of unique TCRs that were SARS-CoV-2-associated, and depth was defined as the fraction of total T cells that were SARS-CoV-2-associated. Using the MIRA data, each spike-specific TCR was assigned both to the spike region to which the TCR was reactive and to a CD4 or CD8 class. Log10-transformed breadth and depth values were compared by one-way ANOVA with Sidak's multiple comparisons tests. Entries here come from immuneACCESS through TCRdb and include only in-frame sequences with V and J called. Some clones fail to appear in such tables; in the studies checked, an unresolved V gene covers under half of the shortfall, and the cause of the remainder is unknown. V and J calls and clone size are as listed in that table; D and trimming were resolved from the DNA. In this sample the table shows some 110,000 clones, 80% to 90% of which occur a single time. Jointly, the top ten make up around 3.1% of the sample.

The time point label here, explained by the study, means: baseline before first vaccination. The vaccinee samples were drawn from two UK trials, COV001 and COV002, one of which was a single-blind randomized controlled phase 2/3 trial testing AZD1222 (ChAdOx1 nCoV-19) in healthy adults. Trial participant PBMC samples were collected at day 0 and day 28 after the second dose for TCRbeta chain sequencing. Spanning cysteine to phenylalanine, the CDR3 consists of 15 amino acids. Just the 45-base CDR3 DNA is kept, in frame starting at base 1. As encoded in the germline V gene, CDR1 is SGDLS while CDR2 is YYNGEE. V is reduced by 0 bases and J by 2 bases, leaving a spacing of 11 bases between them. On this clone: Its antigen has not been determined. Per-nucleotide qualities are absent, and no much larger clonotype sits a single base away.

The sample in question was peripheral blood, obtained on day 0 of AZD1222 vaccination. Recombination linked TRBV9 to TRBJ2-5; no D gene call is confident. The TCR originated in an adult in good health. The bases are TGTGCCAGCAGCGTAGAGGCAGGAACTCAAGAGACCCAGTACTTC. This gives the protein CASSVEAGTQETQYF.